This T cell receptor beta chain was observed in a study of T cells after yellow fever vaccination. This clonotype was seen a handful of times. CDR3 length: 19 residues. Germline CDR1 is SGHVS and CDR2 is FQNEAQ. V was clipped by 1 base and J by 5 bases, with 26 bases between them. TCRdb re-called the 5' RACE reads through MiXCR, storing one row per CDR3 protein. The sample contains about 400,000 distinct CDR3 sequences, around 6.5% of which appear only once. This sequence originates from a man in his thirties or forties who received the YFV17D yellow fever vaccine. Source: PBMCs, taken 5 days after the yellow fever booster vaccination. V gene TRBV7-8 combines with J gene TRBJ2-5; D is ambiguous. CDR3 nucleotides: TGTGCCAGCAGCTTAGAGTCATGGGGTCTTAGGGCTGGGTGGGAGACCCAGTACTTC. This sequence encodes CASSLESWGLRAGWETQYF.